This entry lists 18 T cell receptor beta chains sequenced from one sample in a study of beta chain features in type 1 diabetes. Expressed TCRB transcripts got sequenced, as all isolated RNA was reverse transcribed. Method: immunoSEQ multiplex PCR; TCRdb's copy keeps in-frame clones and lacks some. The sample includes about 900,000 clones, roughly a sixth seen only once; the top ten take about 0.02%. Sequenced input: naive CD4+ T cells from blood. The receptors derive from a woman under 30 in good health.

This clone was counted a few times. The chain uses TRBV18 and TRBJ2-5, with TRBD1 as a possible D gene (7 bases). The CDR3 length is 16 residues. Trimming removed 0 bases at V and 0 bases at J, with 11 bases between. CDR1 KGHSH and CDR2 LQKENI come from the germline V gene. The CDR3 DNA is TGTGCCAGCTCACCACCGGCAGGGGGGTACCAAGAGACCCAGTACTTC. Protein product: CASSPPAGGYQETQYF.

This clone has more than one count but fewer than ten. The V call is TRBV28, the J call TRBJ1-1; no clear D gene. There are 17 residues in the CDR3. V lost 2 bases, J lost 9 bases, and 25 bases lay in between. Per germline, CDR1 MDHEN and CDR2 SYDVKM. As DNA, the CDR3 is TGTGCCAGCAGTTTACAACCTGCCTCCGATCTCTTCGGCAAAGCTTTCTTT. Encoded protein: CASSLQPASDLFGKAFF.

The table lists this clone with a few counts. The chain is built from TRBV6-6 and TRBJ2-7, with 7 positions matching TRBD1. J lost 5 bases, V lost 7 bases, and 8 bases had no gene match. This CDR3 spans 13 amino acids. Germline V gives CDR1 MNHNY, CDR2 SVGAGI (reference sequence). CDR3 sequence: CASTQDRFNEQYF. The CDR3 DNA sequence: TGTGCCAGCACACAGGACAGGTTCAACGAGCAGTACTTC.

V usage is TRBV4-2 and J usage is TRBJ2-7; 7 positions match TRBD2. The CDR3 contains 17 residues. V lost 1 base to trimming and J lost 2 bases; unmatched junction nucleotides: 11. Germline CDR1 reads LGHNA; CDR2 reads YNFKEQ. The CDR3: CASSQGAGLVFAYEQYF. The CDR3 region has the DNA TGTGCCAGCAGCCAAGGGGCTGGACTAGTATTCGCCTACGAGCAGTACTTC.

This clone was detected a few times. Written as DNA, the CDR3 is TGTGCCAGCAGTTTATTGCGAACCGGGGAGCTGTTTTTT. Translated, it gives CASSLLRTGELFF. The gene calls are TRBV27 and TRBJ2-2; no firm D call. The CDR3 sequence is 13 residues long. Germline CDR1 and CDR2: MNHEY and SMNVEV (reference sequence). The V end was cut by 1 base, the J end by 5 bases, with 5 bases between.

In this sample, this clone turned up a few times. The chain has TRBV29-1 and TRBJ1-5; possible D gene TRBD1, 5 bases. Germline-derived CDR1 and CDR2 are SQVTM and ANQGSEA. V lost 4 bases and J lost 10, with 14 bases in between. CDR3 length: 12 residues. CDR3 DNA: TGCAGCGTTGCTTGGGGGAGTGGTCCCCAGCATTTT. Translating it yields CSVAWGSGPQHF.

This clone was counted only a few times. V gene TRBV7-6 combines with J gene TRBJ2-1, with 10 bases identical to TRBD2. The CDR3 is made up of 18 amino acids. Germline loops: CDR1 SGHVS, CDR2 FNYEAQ. J was trimmed by 6 bases and V by 0 bases; bases with no gene match: 11. The CDR3 loop reads CASSLAFSGLAGVNEQFF. CDR3 DNA sequence: TGTGCCAGCAGCTTAGCCTTCTCAGGGCTAGCGGGAGTCAATGAGCAGTTCTTC. The complete variable domain, with remaining parts taken from reference TRBV7-6 and TRBJ2-1, reads GAGVSQSPRYKVTKRGQDVALRCDPISGHVSLYWYRQALGQGPEFLTYFNYEAQQDKSGLPNDRFSAERPEGSISTLTIQRTEQRDSAMYRCASSLAFSGLAGVNEQFFGPGTRLTVL.

There are a few counts of this clone. The chain recombines TRBV6-5 with TRBJ2-6, with D tentatively TRBD2 (6 bases). The V end lost 5 bases, the J end lost 10 bases, and 15 bases lay between the germline ends. The CDR3 has 14 amino acids. In germline, CDR1 is MNHEY, CDR2 SVGAGI. CDR3 in amino acids: CASSARGTANVLTF. The CDR3 coding sequence is TGTGCCAGCAGTGCCCGCGGGACCGCTAACGTCCTGACTTTC.

This rearrangement joins TRBV7-9 to TRBJ2-1; the D is unclear. The CDR3 loop spans 13 amino acids. V gave up 2 bases and J gave up 8 bases, with 10 bases separating them. CDR1 SEHNR and CDR2 FQNEAQ come from the germline V gene (reference sequence). The CDR3: CASSLSSVDEQFF. CDR3 coding DNA: TGTGCCAGCAGCTTATCAAGCGTTGATGAGCAGTTCTTC.

The chain is built from TRBV28 and TRBJ1-3; D call uncertain. V was trimmed by 3 bases and J by 0 bases, leaving 9 bases between them. Germline CDR1 reads MDHEN; CDR2 reads SYDVKM. The CDR3 spans 15 residues. CDR3 amino acids: CASSFLPASGNTIYF. Here the CDR3 DNA reads TGTGCCAGCAGTTTCCTTCCAGCCTCTGGAAACACCATATATTTT.

Of note for this clone: Other DNA sequences within the sample encode an identical CDR3. The J gene is TRBJ2-1, the V gene TRBV12-5; D is undetermined. Trimming removed 1 base at V and 6 bases at J, with 4 bases between. The germline CDR1 and CDR2 sequences are LGHNT and FRNRAP. The CDR3 consists of 12 residues. The CDR3 DNA is TGTGCTAGTGGTTTGGGTCGCAATGAGCAGTTCTTC. Its protein product is CASGLGRNEQFF.

This chain uses TRBV5-4 with TRBJ2-1; perhaps TRBD1 as D (5 bases). CDR1 and CDR2 from the germline V gene are SGHNT and YYREEE (reference sequence). Trimming cost V 4 bases and J 14 bases, with 16 bases left between them. This CDR3 has 12 residues. The CDR3 here is CASSPQDRSEFF. The DNA of the CDR3 is TGTGCCAGCAGCCCACAGGACCGGTCAGAGTTCTTC.

The sample holds a few counts of this clone. The chain carries TRBV18 and TRBJ1-2, with D perhaps TRBD1 (6 bases). Germline V gene lookup returns CDR1 KGHSH and CDR2 LQKENI. There are 15 residues in the CDR3. V shed 2 bases and J shed 4 bases, with 14 bases lying between them. The DNA of the CDR3 is TGTGCCAGCTCACCATCGCCGGACAGTCCCTATGGCTACACCTTC. Amino acid sequence: CASSPSPDSPYGYTF. The full variable domain, completed using reference TRBV18 and TRBJ1-2, is NAGVMQNPRHLVRRRGQEARLRCSPMKGHSHVYWYRQLPEEGLKFMVYLQKENIIDESGMPKERFSAEFPKEGPSILRIQQVVRGDSAAYFCASSPSPDSPYGYTFGSGTRLTVV.

The rearrangement links TRBV6-5 to TRBJ2-5; a weak D match, TRBD1 (6 bases). CDR1 and CDR2 from the germline V gene are MNHEY and SVGAGI. There are 15 residues in the CDR3. The ends were cut back, 0 bases at V and 5 bases at J, with 13 bases in the middle. CDR3 nucleotides: TGTGCCAGCAGTTACTCGGGCAGGGGACCGGAGACCCAGTACTTC. Translating it yields CASSYSGRGPETQYF.

The rearrangement joins TRBV9 to TRBJ2-1; 9 positions agree with TRBD2. The CDR3 covers 17 residues. V shed 0 bases and J 8 bases; nucleotides not matched to a gene: 12. Germline lookup yields CDR1 SGDLS and CDR2 YYNGEE. The CDR3 sequence is CASSVVRGTSMSDEQFF. The CDR3 nucleotides read TGTGCCAGCAGCGTAGTGCGGGGGACTAGCATGAGCGATGAGCAGTTCTTC.

This chain connects TRBV28 to TRBJ2-5, with 9 nucleotides matching TRBD1. With V trimmed by 4 bases and J by 11 bases, 14 bases remained unmatched. This CDR3 has 15 residues. Per germline, CDR1 MDHEN and CDR2 SYDVKM. CDR3 protein: CASSYSGTGMGEQYF. The CDR3 nucleotides read TGTGCCAGCAGTTACTCCGGGACAGGGATGGGGGAGCAGTACTTC. The full variable domain, completed using reference TRBV28 and TRBJ2-5, is DVKVTQSSRYLVKRTGEKVFLECVQDMDHENMFWYRQDPGLGLRLIYFSYDVKMKEKGDIPEGYSVSREKKERFSLILESASTNQTSMYLCASSYSGTGMGEQYFGPGTRLLVL.

This chain uses TRBV7-2 with TRBJ2-2, with D hard to call. V was cut by 5 bases and J by 2 bases, with 9 bases left in between. The germline V gene encodes CDR1 SGHTA and CDR2 FQGNSA. This CDR3 spans 14 amino acids. CDR3 nucleotide sequence: TGTGCCAGCAGCCCCAAATTAAACACCGGGGAGCTGTTTTTT. Translated: CASSPKLNTGELFF.

The sample holds a few counts of this clone. One junction end does not reproduce the germline sequence, and a read error may be involved. V and J are TRBV7-7 and TRBJ1-1; D is undetermined. Germline CDR1 SSHAT, CDR2 FNYEAQ (reference sequence). CDR3 length equals 17 residues. CDR3 nucleotides: TGTGCTAGCAGCCCACTTCCGTCCCCGATCAACAACACTGAAGCTTTCTTT. Its protein is CASSPLPSPINNTEAFF.